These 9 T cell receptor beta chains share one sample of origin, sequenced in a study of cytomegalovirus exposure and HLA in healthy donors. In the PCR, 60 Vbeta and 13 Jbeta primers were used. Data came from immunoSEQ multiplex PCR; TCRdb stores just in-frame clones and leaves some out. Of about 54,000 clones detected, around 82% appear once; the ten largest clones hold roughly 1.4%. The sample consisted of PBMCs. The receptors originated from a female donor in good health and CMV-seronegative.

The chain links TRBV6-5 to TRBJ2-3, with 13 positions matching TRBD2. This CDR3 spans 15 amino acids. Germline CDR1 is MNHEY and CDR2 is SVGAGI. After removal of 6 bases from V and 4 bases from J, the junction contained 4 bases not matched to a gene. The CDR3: CASSTTSGGPDTQYF. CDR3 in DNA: TGTGCCAGCAGCACGACTAGCGGGGGGCCAGATACGCAGTATTTT.

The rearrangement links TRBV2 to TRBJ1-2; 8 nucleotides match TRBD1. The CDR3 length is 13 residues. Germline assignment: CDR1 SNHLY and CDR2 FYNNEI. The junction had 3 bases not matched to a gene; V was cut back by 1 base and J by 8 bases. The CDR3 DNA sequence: TGTGCCAGCAGTGAAGGGACAGGGTGCGGCTACACCTTC. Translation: CASSEGTGCGYTF.

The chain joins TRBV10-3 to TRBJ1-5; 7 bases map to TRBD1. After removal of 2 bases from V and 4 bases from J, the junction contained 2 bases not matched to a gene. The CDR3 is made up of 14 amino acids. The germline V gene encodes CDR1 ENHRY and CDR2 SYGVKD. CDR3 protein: CAISEGTANQPQHF. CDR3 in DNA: TGTGCCATCAGTGAGGGGACAGCTAATCAGCCCCAGCATTTT.

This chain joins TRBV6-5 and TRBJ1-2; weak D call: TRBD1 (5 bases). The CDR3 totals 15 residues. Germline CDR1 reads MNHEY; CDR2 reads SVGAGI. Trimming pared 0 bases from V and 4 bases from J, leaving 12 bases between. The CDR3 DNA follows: TGTGCCAGCAGTTACTCACCAGGGTGGGCCTATGGCTACACCTTC. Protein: CASSYSPGWAYGYTF.

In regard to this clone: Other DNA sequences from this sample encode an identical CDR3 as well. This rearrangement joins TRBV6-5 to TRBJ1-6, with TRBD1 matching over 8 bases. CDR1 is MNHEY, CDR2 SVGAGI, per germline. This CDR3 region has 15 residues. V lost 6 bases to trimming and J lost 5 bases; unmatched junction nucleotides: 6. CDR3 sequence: CASRRTGYDNSPLHF. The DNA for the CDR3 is TGTGCCAGCAGGAGGACAGGGTACGATAATTCACCCCTCCACTTT.

DNA of the CDR3: TGTGCCACCAGCAGTGCCGGGACAGGAGGTGAAAAACTGTTTTTT. Translation gives CATSSAGTGGEKLFF. J is TRBJ1-4 and V is TRBV15, with 8 bases identical to TRBD1. J gave up 7 bases and V 3 bases, and 7 bases lay outside the gene matches. This CDR3 contains 15 residues. Germline V lookup: CDR1 LNHNV, CDR2 YYDKDF (reference sequence). Full variable domain (missing parts from reference TRBV15 and TRBJ1-4): DAMVIQNPRYQVTQFGKPVTLSCSQTLNHNVMYWYQQKSSQAPKLLFHYYDKDFNNEADTPDNFQSRRPNTSFCFLDIRSPGLGDTAMYLCATSSAGTGGEKLFFGSGTQLSVL.

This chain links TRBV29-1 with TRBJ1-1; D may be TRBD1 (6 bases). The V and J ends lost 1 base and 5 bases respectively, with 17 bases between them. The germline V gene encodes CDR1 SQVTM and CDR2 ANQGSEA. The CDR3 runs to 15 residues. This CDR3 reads CSVEGVLGARTEAFF. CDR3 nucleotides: TGCAGCGTTGAAGGGGTGTTGGGGGCGCGGACTGAAGCTTTCTTT.

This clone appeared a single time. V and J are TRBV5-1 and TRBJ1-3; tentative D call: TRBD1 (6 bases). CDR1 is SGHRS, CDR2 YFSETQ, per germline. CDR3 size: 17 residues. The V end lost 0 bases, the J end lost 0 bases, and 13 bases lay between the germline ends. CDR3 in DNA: TGCGCCAGCAGCTTGGGTCCCGGACAGATCTCTGGAAACACCATATATTTT. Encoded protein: CASSLGPGQISGNTIYF.

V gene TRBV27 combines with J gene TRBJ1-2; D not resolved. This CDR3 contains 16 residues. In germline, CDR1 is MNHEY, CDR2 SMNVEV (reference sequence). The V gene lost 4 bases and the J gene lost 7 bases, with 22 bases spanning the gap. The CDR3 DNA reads TGTGCCAGCAGTTCCCCCTCGACGGGGAGAATAGGTGGCTACACCTTC. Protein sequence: CASSSPSTGRIGGYTF.